This T cell receptor beta chain derives from a study of cytomegalovirus exposure and HLA in healthy donors. Primers: 60 Vbeta forward and 13 Jbeta reverse. TCRdb's copy holds only in-frame clones and misses some; the assay was immunoSEQ multiplex PCR. The listing contains fewer than 100,000 clones. Concerning this clone: Its specificity is unknown.

CDR1 and CDR2 from the germline V gene are SGHAT and FQNNGV. Losses at the gene ends were 5 bases for V and 4 bases for J; bases not matched to a gene: 4. This CDR3 contains 13 residues. Study-wide results and caveats: In a later analysis, TCR beta V- and J-gene trimming was associated with a missense DCLRE1C variant.

The rearrangement links TRBV11-2 to TRBJ1-2; 7 bases match TRBD1. The receptor was derived from a middle-aged man in good health and CMV-seronegative. Input material: PBMCs. The CDR3 nucleotides read TGTGCCAGCAGCCGGGACAGACTCTATGGCTACACCTTC. Its protein is CASSRDRLYGYTF.